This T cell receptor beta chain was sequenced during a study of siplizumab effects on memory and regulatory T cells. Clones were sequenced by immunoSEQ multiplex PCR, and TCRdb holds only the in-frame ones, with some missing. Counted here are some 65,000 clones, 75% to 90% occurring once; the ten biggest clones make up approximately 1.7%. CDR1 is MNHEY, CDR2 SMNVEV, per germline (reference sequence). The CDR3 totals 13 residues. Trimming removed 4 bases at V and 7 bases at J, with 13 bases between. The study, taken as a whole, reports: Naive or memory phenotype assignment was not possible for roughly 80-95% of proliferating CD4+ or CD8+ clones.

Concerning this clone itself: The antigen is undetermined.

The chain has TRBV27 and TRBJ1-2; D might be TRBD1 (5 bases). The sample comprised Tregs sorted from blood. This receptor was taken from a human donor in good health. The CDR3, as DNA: TGTGCCAGCAGTTCGGGCAGGGTCACTGGCTACACCTTC. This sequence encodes CASSSGRVTGYTF.